This record covers a single T cell receptor beta chain. Its antigen remains unknown. CDR3 length equals 15 residues. V was clipped by 0 bases and J by 3 bases, with 13 bases between them. CDR1 and CDR2 from the germline V gene are SGHRS and YFSETQ. The source of the sample is a study of shared clonotypes between healthy human individuals. Assay execution proceeded at the deep level. Only in-frame clones appear in the TCRdb table, and some are missing; sequencing was by immunoSEQ multiplex PCR. The sample has roughly 2 million clones, 95% seen once; the top ten hold roughly 0.13%. Whole-study findings and limits: Non-shared clonotypes displayed generation probabilities falling below those of clonotypes present in all four donors.

The chain recombines TRBV5-1 with TRBJ2-7, with D hard to call. Sequenced: naive CD4+ T cells sorted from blood. Subset given: CD45RA+ positively selected. The sequence came from a man in his late teens or twenties in good health. The CDR3 spells CASSLGPRQVYEQYF. CDR3 sequence (DNA): TGCGCCAGCAGCTTGGGCCCTCGACAAGTCTACGAGCAGTACTTC.